The 5 T cell receptor beta chains below come from one sample, sequenced in a study of CD8+CD57+ T cells in acquired aplastic anemia. By flow cytometry, patients selected for sequencing had shown an expansion of CD8+CD57+ cells. Profiling that covered TCR beta VDJ and CDR3 relied on genomic DNA as its template. One entry per CDR3 protein results from TCRdb running MiXCR on the reads. The sample consists of about 200,000 distinct CDR3 sequences, 65% of them appearing once. The sample comprised sorted CD4+, CD8+, or CD8+CD57+ T cells (not recorded which) from PBMCs. Receptor source: a human donor with aplastic anemia.

V gene TRBV20-1 combines with J gene TRBJ2-5; D may match TRBD1 or TRBD2 (6 bases each). The V end was cut by 4 bases, the J end by 1 base, with 16 bases between. Germline V gene sequence: CDR1 DFQATT, CDR2 SNEGSKA (reference sequence). The length of the CDR3 is 15 residues. The CDR3 here is CSATPGEGGQETQYF. CDR3 nucleotide sequence: TGCAGTGCTACCCCGGGAGAGGGGGGCCAAGAGACCCAGTACTTC.

To note about this clonotype: Since the CDR3 does not end with the conserved phenylalanine or tryptophan, this likely comes from a read error. The V gene is TRBV7-9, the J gene TRBJ2-7; D is ambiguous. With 1 base removed from V and 5 bases from J, the gap between germline ends came to 3 bases. The CDR3 runs 11 residues. Germline V CDR1 and CDR2: SEHNR, FQNEAQ (reference sequence). CDR3: CASSLVDEQYL. CDR3 DNA sequence: TGTGCCAGCAGCTTAGTCGACGAGCAGTACCTC.

This clonotype has a single count. The chain carries TRBV2 and TRBJ2-2; 7 nucleotides align to TRBD2. V lost 4 bases and J lost 3; bases outside the gene matches: 8. This CDR3 has 16 residues. CDR1 SNHLY and CDR2 FYNNEI come from the germline V gene. The CDR3 region has the DNA TGTGCCAGCAGTGTATTCCCTAGCGGTCACACCGGGGAGCTGTTTTTT. As protein: CASSVFPSGHTGELFF.

The rearrangement uses TRBV7-9 and TRBJ1-1; D is unclear. CDR1 is SEHNR and CDR2 is FQNEAQ in the germline V gene (reference sequence). The CDR3 is made up of 13 amino acids. Trimming pared 1 base from V and 8 bases from J, leaving 11 bases between. The CDR3 DNA reads TGTGCCAGCAGCTTAGAGAGCCAGCCAGAAGCTTTCTTT. Its translation is CASSLESQPEAFF.

This clonotype has a handful of counts. The chain links TRBV25-1 to TRBJ1-5; unclear D gene. CDR3 size: 14 residues. The germline gives CDR1 MGHDK, CDR2 SYGVNS. The V end was cut by 4 bases, the J end by 7 bases, with 14 bases between. This chain's CDR3 is CASSASLAGQPQHF. CDR3 bases: TGTGCCAGCAGTGCTAGTTTAGCAGGACAGCCCCAGCATTTT. Filled out from reference TRBV25-1 and TRBJ1-5, the complete variable domain reads EADIYQTPRYLVIGTGKKITLECSQTMGHDKMYWYQQDPGMELHLIHYSYGVNSTEKGDLSSESTVSRIRTEHFPLTLESARPSHTSQYLCASSASLAGQPQHFGDGTRLSIL.